This T cell receptor beta chain is drawn from a study of long-term antiretroviral therapy in people with HIV. Study-wide findings and caveats: Blood draws took place between about 2004 and 2018 and possibly involved older ART regimens.

This was the immunoSEQ v3.0 assay at survey level. Per-sample targets for sequencing were roughly 35,000-50,000 T-cell genomes. Using immunoSEQ multiplex PCR, the repertoire was profiled, and TCRdb retains in-frame clones only, with some absent. The data contain 24,000 or so clones, roughly 96% of them singletons. Trimming at V came to 8 bases and at J to 2 bases, leaving 3 bases not matched to a gene. Per germline, CDR1 SNHLY and CDR2 FYNNEI. This CDR3 is built from 13 residues. With regard to this clone: Antigen unknown.

The sequencing used unsorted PBMCs, collected about 4.9 years after starting antiretroviral therapy. This chain connects TRBV2 to TRBJ2-7; TRBD1 matches 10 bases. This receptor was obtained from a woman aged 50 to 60 with HIV. CDR3 protein: CASGQGGPYEQYF. The DNA of the CDR3 is TGTGCCAGCGGACAGGGGGGTCCCTACGAGCAGTACTTC.